This TCR beta chain was identified in a study of control samples from healthy donors and cancer patients (dated by TCRdb to between 2020 and 2021). The library was made by the immunoSEQ multiplex PCR assay. TCRdb mirrors the immuneACCESS table, restricted to in-frame sequences. Some clones are absent from its copies; in checked studies, under half trace to an unresolved V gene, and the reason for the others is unknown. The sample has 160,000 or so clones on record, more than 85% of them singletons. The ten largest clones take up 0.65% to 0.75% of the sample. Remarks on this clone: The antigen it binds to is not known. No much larger clone is present one base from it, and per-base qualities are unavailable.

CDR1 and CDR2, per the germline V gene, are SGHVS and FQNEAQ. V is pruned by 5 bases and J by 2 bases, leaving 5 bases of the junction without a gene match. The CDR3 sequence holds 15 residues, the cysteine and phenylalanine included. The kept DNA is CDR3 alone, 45 bases in frame from the first base. This clonotype originated in a woman in her thirties in good health. Rearrangement joined TRBV7-8 to TRBJ1-2; TRBD1 agrees with 10 junctional bases. The sample was blood. The nucleotides are TGTGCCAGCAGCCCTTTGGGACAGGGGAACTATGGCTACACCTTC. Translated, this gives CASSPLGQGNYGYTF.